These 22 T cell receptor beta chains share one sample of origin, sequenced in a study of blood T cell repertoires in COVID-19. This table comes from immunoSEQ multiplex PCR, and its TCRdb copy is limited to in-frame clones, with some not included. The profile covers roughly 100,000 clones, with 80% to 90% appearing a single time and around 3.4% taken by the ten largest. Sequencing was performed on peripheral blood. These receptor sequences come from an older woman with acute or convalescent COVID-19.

CDR3 sequence: CASSRFETSRYNEQFF. CDR3 nucleotide sequence: TGTGCCAGCAGCCGGTTCGAGACTAGCAGATACAATGAGCAGTTCTTC. The chain is built from TRBV5-8 and TRBJ2-1; the match to TRBD2 covers 7 bases. The CDR3 spans 16 residues. CDR1 is SGHTS, CDR2 YDEGEE, per germline. The V gene end was trimmed by 4 bases and the J gene end by 4 bases; junction bases not matched to a gene: 11.

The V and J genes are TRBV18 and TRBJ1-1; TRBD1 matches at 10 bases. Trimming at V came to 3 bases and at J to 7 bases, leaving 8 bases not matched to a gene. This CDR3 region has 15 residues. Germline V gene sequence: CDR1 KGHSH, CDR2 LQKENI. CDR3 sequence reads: CASSPLGQGEGEAFF. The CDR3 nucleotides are TGTGCCAGCTCACCCCTTGGACAGGGGGAGGGTGAAGCTTTCTTT.

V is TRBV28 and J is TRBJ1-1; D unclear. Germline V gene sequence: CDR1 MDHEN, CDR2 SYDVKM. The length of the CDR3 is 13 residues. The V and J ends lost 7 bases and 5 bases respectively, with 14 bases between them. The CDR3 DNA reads TGTGCCAGCATGGCCGGCGGGCGGACTGAAGCTTTCTTT. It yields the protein CASMAGGRTEAFF.

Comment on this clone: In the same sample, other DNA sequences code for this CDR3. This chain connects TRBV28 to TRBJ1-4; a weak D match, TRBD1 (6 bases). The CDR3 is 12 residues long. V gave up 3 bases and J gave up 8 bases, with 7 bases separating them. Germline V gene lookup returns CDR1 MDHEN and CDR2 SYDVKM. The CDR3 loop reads CASSLRGEKLFF. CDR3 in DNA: TGTGCCAGCAGTTTGAGGGGGGAAAAACTGTTTTTT.

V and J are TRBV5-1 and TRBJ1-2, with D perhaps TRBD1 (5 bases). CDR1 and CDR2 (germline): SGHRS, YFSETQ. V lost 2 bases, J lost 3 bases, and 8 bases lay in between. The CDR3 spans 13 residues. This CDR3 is CASSLEGDYGYTF. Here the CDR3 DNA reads TGCGCCAGCAGCTTAGAAGGGGACTATGGCTACACCTTC.

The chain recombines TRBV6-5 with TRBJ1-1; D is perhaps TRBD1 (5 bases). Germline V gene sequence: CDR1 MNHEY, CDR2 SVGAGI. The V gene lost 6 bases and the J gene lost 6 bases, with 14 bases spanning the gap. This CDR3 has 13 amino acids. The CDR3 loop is CASRTPGGAEAFF. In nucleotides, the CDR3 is TGTGCCAGCAGGACTCCGGGGGGAGCTGAAGCTTTCTTT.

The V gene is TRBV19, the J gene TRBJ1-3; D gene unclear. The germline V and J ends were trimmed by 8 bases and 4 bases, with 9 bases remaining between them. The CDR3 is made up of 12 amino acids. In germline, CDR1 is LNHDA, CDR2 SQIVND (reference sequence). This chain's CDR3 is CASSPQGNTIYF. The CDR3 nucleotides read TGTGCCAGTTCTCCGCAGGGAAACACCATATATTTT.

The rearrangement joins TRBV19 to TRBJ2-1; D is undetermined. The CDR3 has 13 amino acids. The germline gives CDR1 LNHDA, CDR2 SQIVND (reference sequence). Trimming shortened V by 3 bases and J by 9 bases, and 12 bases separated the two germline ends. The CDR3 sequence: CASSINVVTEQFF. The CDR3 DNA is TGTGCCAGTAGTATTAATGTAGTCACTGAGCAGTTCTTC. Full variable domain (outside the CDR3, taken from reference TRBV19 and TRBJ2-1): DGGITQSPKYLFRKEGQNVTLSCEQNLNHDAMYWYRQDPGQGLRLIYYSQIVNDFQKGDIAEGYSVSREKKESFPLTVTSAQKNPTAFYLCASSINVVTEQFFGPGTRLTVL.

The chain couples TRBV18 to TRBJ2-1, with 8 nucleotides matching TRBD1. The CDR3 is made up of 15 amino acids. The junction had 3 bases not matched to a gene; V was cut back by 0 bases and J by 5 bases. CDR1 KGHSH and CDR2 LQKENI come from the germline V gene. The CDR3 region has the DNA TGTGCCAGCTCACCACCCCAGGGGGCGCACAATGAGCAGTTCTTC. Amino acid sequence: CASSPPQGAHNEQFF.

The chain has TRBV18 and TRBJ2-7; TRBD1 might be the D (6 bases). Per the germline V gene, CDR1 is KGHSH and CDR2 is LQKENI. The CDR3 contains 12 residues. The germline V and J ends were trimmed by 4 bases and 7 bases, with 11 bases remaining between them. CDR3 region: CASSQDSEEQYV. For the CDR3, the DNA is TGTGCCAGCTCACAGGACAGCGAGGAGCAGTACGTC.

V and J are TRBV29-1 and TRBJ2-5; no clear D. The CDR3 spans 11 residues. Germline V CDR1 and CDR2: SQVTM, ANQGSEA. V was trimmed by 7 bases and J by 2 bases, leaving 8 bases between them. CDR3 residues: CSAAVQETQYF. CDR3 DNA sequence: TGCAGCGCTGCAGTGCAAGAGACCCAGTACTTC.

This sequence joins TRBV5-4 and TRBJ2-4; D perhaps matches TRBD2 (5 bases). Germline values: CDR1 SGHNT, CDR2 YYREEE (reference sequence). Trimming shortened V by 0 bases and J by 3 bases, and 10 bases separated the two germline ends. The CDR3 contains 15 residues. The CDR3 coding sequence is TGTGCCAGCAGCTTGGACAGCGGTCACAAAAACATTCAGTACTTC. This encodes CASSLDSGHKNIQYF.

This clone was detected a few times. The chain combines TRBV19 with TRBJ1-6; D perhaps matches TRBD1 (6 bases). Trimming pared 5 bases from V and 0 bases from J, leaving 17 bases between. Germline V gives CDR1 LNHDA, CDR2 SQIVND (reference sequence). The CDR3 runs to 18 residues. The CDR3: CASSRRTATSSYNSPLHF. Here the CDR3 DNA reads TGTGCCAGTAGTCGGCGGACAGCAACAAGCTCCTATAATTCACCCCTCCACTTT.

In DNA form, the CDR3 reads TGTGCCAGCAGCCGAACGAGGGGGGGGAACTATGGCTACACCTTC. It yields the protein CASSRTRGGNYGYTF. The chain joins TRBV4-2 to TRBJ1-2, with a possible D match to TRBD1 (6 bases). Per the germline V gene, CDR1 is LGHNA and CDR2 is YNFKEQ. CDR3 length: 15 amino acids. V lost 4 bases to trimming and J lost 2 bases, with 14 bases between them.

CDR3 nucleotide sequence: TGTGCCAGCTCACCGGGAGCGGGAATCACAGATACGCAGTATTTT. The encoded protein is CASSPGAGITDTQYF. The chain carries TRBV18 and TRBJ2-3; 7 nucleotides agree with TRBD2. This CDR3 is 15 amino acids long. Germline V CDR1 and CDR2: KGHSH, LQKENI. V was clipped by 3 bases and J by 2 bases; unmatched bases: 5.

CDR3: CASSSRLSFTGYGYTF. CDR3 DNA: TGTGCCAGCAGCTCACGGCTCTCCTTTACAGGGTATGGCTACACCTTC. V is TRBV7-8 and J is TRBJ1-2; possible D gene TRBD1, 6 bases. Per germline, CDR1 SGHVS and CDR2 FQNEAQ. This CDR3 is built from 16 residues. Trimming took 4 bases from V and 5 from J, leaving 20 bases between them.

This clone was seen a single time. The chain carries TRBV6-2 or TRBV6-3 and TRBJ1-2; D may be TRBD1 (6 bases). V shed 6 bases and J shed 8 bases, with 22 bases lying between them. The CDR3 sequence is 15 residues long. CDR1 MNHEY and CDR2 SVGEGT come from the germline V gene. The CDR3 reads CASSLLAGEGRGYTF. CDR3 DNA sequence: TGTGCCAGCAGCCTTTTGGCAGGGGAGGGTAGAGGCTACACCTTC.

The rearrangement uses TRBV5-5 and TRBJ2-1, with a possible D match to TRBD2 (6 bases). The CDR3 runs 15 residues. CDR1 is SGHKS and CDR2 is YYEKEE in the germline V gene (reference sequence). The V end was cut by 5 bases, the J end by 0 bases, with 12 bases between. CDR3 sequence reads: CASRVGRGSYNEQFF. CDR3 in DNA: TGTGCCAGCAGGGTCGGGAGAGGCTCCTACAATGAGCAGTTCTTC.

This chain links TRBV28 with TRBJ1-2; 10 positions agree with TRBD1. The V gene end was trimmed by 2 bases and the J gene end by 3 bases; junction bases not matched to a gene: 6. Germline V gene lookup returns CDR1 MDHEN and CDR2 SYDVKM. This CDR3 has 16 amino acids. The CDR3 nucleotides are TGTGCCAGCAGTTTACCTCACGGGACAGGGGACTATGGCTACACCTTC. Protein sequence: CASSLPHGTGDYGYTF.

The chain's CDR3 is CASSSQGSGANVLTF. DNA for the CDR3: TGTGCCAGCAGTTCACAGGGCTCCGGGGCCAACGTCCTGACTTTC. The chain links TRBV6-5 to TRBJ2-6; D perhaps matches TRBD1 (6 bases). This CDR3 spans 15 amino acids. Per the germline V gene, CDR1 is MNHEY and CDR2 is SVGAGI. V lost 4 bases, J lost 4 bases, and 11 bases lay in between.

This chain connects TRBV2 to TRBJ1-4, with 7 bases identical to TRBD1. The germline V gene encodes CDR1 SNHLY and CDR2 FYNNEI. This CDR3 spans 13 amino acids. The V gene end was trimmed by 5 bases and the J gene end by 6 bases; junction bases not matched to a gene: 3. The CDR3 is CASSFTGDEKLFF. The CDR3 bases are TGTGCCAGCAGTTTCACAGGGGATGAAAAACTGTTTTTT. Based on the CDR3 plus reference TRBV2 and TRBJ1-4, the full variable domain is EPEVTQTPSHQVTQMGQEVILRCVPISNHLYFYWYRQILGQKVEFLVSFYNNEISEKSEIFDDQFSVERPDGSNFTLKIRSTKLEDSAMYFCASSFTGDEKLFFGSGTQLSVL.

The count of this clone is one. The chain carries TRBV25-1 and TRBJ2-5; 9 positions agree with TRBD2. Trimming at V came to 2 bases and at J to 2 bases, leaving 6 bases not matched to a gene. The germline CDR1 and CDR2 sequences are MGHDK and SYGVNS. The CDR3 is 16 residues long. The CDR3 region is CASSEGGGREQETQYF. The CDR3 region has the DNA TGTGCCAGCAGTGAAGGGGGCGGGAGGGAACAAGAGACCCAGTACTTC. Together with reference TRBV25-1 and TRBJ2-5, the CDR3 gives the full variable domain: EADIYQTPRYLVIGTGKKITLECSQTMGHDKMYWYQQDPGMELHLIHYSYGVNSTEKGDLSSESTVSRIRTEHFPLTLESARPSHTSQYLCASSEGGGREQETQYFGPGTRLLVL.